What follows are 29 T cell receptor beta chains derived from one specimen sequenced in a study of T cell repertoires in cytomegalovirus infection. These receptors' antigens are unknown. MiXCR was run by TCRdb on the reads, yielding one entry per CDR3 protein. The top ten clones hold more than 50% of a sample with 200,000 to 250,000 distinct CDR3 sequences, 35% to 40% of them seen once. The sample was CD8+ T cells from cultured PBMCs, taken from culture after CMV antigen stimulation. These receptors all stem from a human donor in good health (CMV status not recorded). Some clones in this sample may be carry-over from other donors' samples.

This chain links TRBV7-4 with TRBJ2-1; 12 positions agree with TRBD2. Trimming cost V 1 base and J 7 bases; bases outside gene matches: 5. Germline assignment: CDR1 SGHVT and CDR2 SQSDAQ. The length of the CDR3 is 16 residues. The CDR3 region is CASSLERLAGENEQFF. CDR3 in DNA: TGTGCCAGCAGCTTAGAGCGACTAGCGGGGGAGAATGAGCAGTTCTTC.

Remarks on this clonotype: A much bigger clone sits one base away, suggesting this may be a read error. J is TRBJ1-1 and V is TRBV4-1; D remains unclear. The CDR3 sequence is 15 residues long. In germline, CDR1 is MGHRA, CDR2 YSYEKL. In DNA, the CDR3 is TGCGCCAGCCGCCAAGATAGGAACATGAACACTGAAGCTTTCTTT. The encoded protein is CASRQDRNMNTEAFF.

As regards this clonotype: A much larger clone is a single base away; this may be a read error. V is TRBV7-8 and J is TRBJ2-1, with TRBD1 as a possible D gene (6 bases). From germline, CDR1 is SGHVS and CDR2 FQNEAQ. V was clipped by 1 base and J by 10 bases, with 14 bases between them. The CDR3 covers 14 residues. This CDR3 reads CASSLEWGPEEQFF. In nucleotides, the CDR3 is TGTGCCAGCAGCTTAGAGTGGGGGCCCGAGGAGCAGTTCTTC.

This clonotype has only a few counts. This sequence joins TRBV7-8 and TRBJ1-1; weak D call: TRBD1 (5 bases). Germline V lookup: CDR1 SGHVS, CDR2 FQNEAQ. V was cut by 4 bases and J by 0 bases, with 9 bases left in between. CDR3 length equals 14 residues. This CDR3 reads CASSSGVLNTEAFF. CDR3 DNA: TGTGCCAGCAGCTCGGGGGTGCTGAACACTGAAGCTTTCTTT.

The chain couples TRBV27 to TRBJ2-7; D possibly corresponds to TRBD1 (6 bases). Trimming stripped 3 bases from V and 0 bases from J, with 15 bases between. The CDR3 length is 16 residues. Germline V gene lookup returns CDR1 MNHEY and CDR2 SMNVEV (reference sequence). The CDR3 nucleotides are TGTGCCAGCAGTTTCAGGCAGGGGCCAAGCTCCTACGAGCAGTACTTC. Amino acids: CASSFRQGPSSYEQYF.

This clonotype was counted a single time. The chain carries TRBV5-1 and TRBJ2-2; D unresolved. V gave up 4 bases and J gave up 4 bases, with 8 bases separating them. Germline-derived CDR1 and CDR2 are SGHRS and YFSETQ. CDR3 length equals 13 residues. CDR3 protein: CASSARSTGELFF. The CDR3 DNA sequence: TGCGCCAGCAGCGCCCGGAGCACCGGGGAGCTGTTTTTT. The full variable domain, with the rest looked up from reference TRBV5-1 and TRBJ2-2, is KAGVTQTPRYLIKTRGQQVTLSCSPISGHRSVSWYQQTPGQGLQFLFEYFSETQRNKGNFPGRFSGRQFSNSRSEMNVSTLELGDSALYLCASSARSTGELFFGEGSRLTVL.

This clonotype was counted a few times. The gene calls are TRBV7-8 and TRBJ2-2, with D possibly being TRBD1 (5 bases). V gave up 1 base and J gave up 1 base, with 10 bases separating them. The CDR3 length is 16 residues. Germline V gene sequence: CDR1 SGHVS, CDR2 FQNEAQ. The DNA of the CDR3 is TGTGCCAGCAGCTTAGTTCCCGACAGGAACACCGGGGAGCTGTTTTTT. It codes for CASSLVPDRNTGELFF.

The chain is built from TRBV7-9 and TRBJ2-5; 8 nucleotides agree with TRBD1. The length of the CDR3 is 14 residues. The germline V gene encodes CDR1 SEHNR and CDR2 FQNEAQ (reference sequence). Trimming at V came to 2 bases and at J to 3 bases, leaving 2 bases not matched to a gene. CDR3 sequence reads: CASSLRQGKETQYF. The CDR3 DNA follows: TGTGCCAGCAGCTTACGACAGGGGAAAGAGACCCAGTACTTC.

This clonotype has only a few counts. This rearrangement joins TRBV5-1 to TRBJ2-1; TRBD2 is a possible D gene (5 bases). Germline V gene data show CDR1 as SGHRS and CDR2 as YFSETQ. The ends were cut back, 4 bases at V and 6 bases at J, with 14 bases in the middle. CDR3 size: 14 residues. CDR3 amino acids: CASSPGSMGNEQFF. The DNA for the CDR3 is TGCGCCAGCAGCCCGGGGAGCATGGGCAATGAGCAGTTCTTC.

CDR3 sequence: CASSLTLNTEAFF. The CDR3 region has the DNA TGTGCCAGCAGCTTAACCCTGAACACTGAAGCTTTCTTT. J is TRBJ1-1 and V is TRBV11-2; D is undetermined. Germline CDR1 is SGHAT and CDR2 is FQNNGV. Trimming cost V 2 bases and J 0 bases, with 4 bases left between them. This CDR3 is 13 amino acids long.

CDR3 coding DNA: TGTGCCAGCAGTTTATGGGGTCCCGAGGGCGAAAAACTGTTTTTT. Translation: CASSLWGPEGEKLFF. This chain links TRBV27 with TRBJ1-4; no firm D call. The germline CDR1 and CDR2 sequences are MNHEY and SMNVEV (reference sequence). The CDR3 covers 15 residues. V lost 1 base and J lost 8, with 14 bases in between. The full variable domain, in which reference TRBV27 and TRBJ1-4 provide the parts outside the CDR3, is EAQVTQNPRYLITVTGKKLTVTCSQNMNHEYMSWYRQDPGLGLRQIYYSMNVEVTDKGDVPEGYKVSRKEKRNFPLILESPSPNQTSLYFCASSLWGPEGEKLFFGSGTQLSVL.

The rearrangement uses TRBV18 and TRBJ2-7; D not certain. CDR1 KGHSH and CDR2 LQKENI come from the germline V gene. The CDR3 totals 13 residues. V lost 0 bases and J lost 6, with 9 bases in between. The CDR3 DNA reads TGTGCCAGCTCACCACCGTTGAAGCTCGAGCAGTACTTC. This translates into CASSPPLKLEQYF. Variable domain in full (rest from reference TRBV18 and TRBJ2-7): NAGVMQNPRHLVRRRGQEARLRCSPMKGHSHVYWYRQLPEEGLKFMVYLQKENIIDESGMPKERFSAEFPKEGPSILRIQQVVRGDSAAYFCASSPPLKLEQYFGPGTRLTVT.

In this sample, this clonotype turned up a few times. This rearrangement joins TRBV27 to TRBJ2-1; the match to TRBD1 covers 8 bases. Trimming cost V 6 bases and J 4 bases; bases outside gene matches: 8. The CDR3 length is 15 residues. Germline lookup yields CDR1 MNHEY and CDR2 SMNVEV (reference sequence). In DNA, the CDR3 is TGTGCCAGCAGCGTACGGGACAGGCCGTACAATGAGCAGTTCTTC. Its protein is CASSVRDRPYNEQFF.

The sample holds a few counts of this clonotype. This chain uses TRBV6-2 or TRBV6-3 with TRBJ1-1; D ambiguous. Trimming removed 8 bases at V and 1 base at J, with 11 bases between. CDR1 and CDR2 from the germline V gene are MNHEY and SVGEGT. CDR3 length equals 13 residues. The CDR3 sequence is CASGIGRNTEAFF. CDR3 nucleotide sequence: TGTGCCAGCGGCATAGGCAGGAACACTGAAGCTTTCTTT.

The rearrangement joins TRBV3-1 to TRBJ2-1; 14 positions match TRBD2. Germline assignment: CDR1 LGHDT and CDR2 YNNKEL (reference sequence). Germline trimming cut 4 bases from V and 1 base from J; bases unmatched to any gene: 6. The CDR3 covers 18 residues. Here the CDR3 reads CASSPAGLAGVSYNEQFF. The CDR3 coding sequence is TGTGCCAGCAGCCCAGCGGGACTAGCGGGAGTTTCCTACAATGAGCAGTTCTTC.

V and J are TRBV7-9 and TRBJ1-1, with TRBD1 identical over 9 bases. The V gene's germline CDR1 is SEHNR and CDR2 FQNEAQ (reference sequence). The J segment lost 4 bases and the V segment lost 2 bases, leaving 2 bases of the junction unmatched. The CDR3 covers 14 residues. In DNA form, the CDR3 reads TGTGCCAGCAGCTTATGGGACAGGGCCACTGAAGCTTTCTTT. Translation: CASSLWDRATEAFF. The full variable domain, completed using reference TRBV7-9 and TRBJ1-1, is DTGVSQNPRHKITKRGQNVTFRCDPISEHNRLYWYRQTLGQGPEFLTYFQNEAQLEKSRLLSDRFSAERPKGSFSTLEIQRTEQGDSAMYLCASSLWDRATEAFFGQGTRLTVV.

The gene calls are TRBV6-8 and TRBJ1-2; unclear D gene. This CDR3 is 16 amino acids long. V was trimmed by 6 bases and J by 2 bases, leaving 19 bases between them. CDR1 is MNHGY and CDR2 is SAAAGT in the germline V gene. CDR3 residues: CASSEEVFSPNYGYTF. The CDR3 DNA sequence: TGTGCCAGCAGCGAGGAAGTATTCAGCCCAAACTATGGCTACACCTTC.

V usage is TRBV27 and J usage is TRBJ2-2; D call uncertain. The V end lost 3 bases, the J end lost 4 bases, and 12 bases lay between the germline ends. The CDR3 length is 15 residues. Germline CDR1 and CDR2: MNHEY and SMNVEV (reference sequence). CDR3 sequence (DNA): TGTGCCAGCAGTTTGGGGTGGGTCGCCACCGGGGAGCTGTTTTTT. Amino acids: CASSLGWVATGELFF.

V and J are TRBV11-3 and TRBJ2-2; 10 positions match TRBD2. V gave up 4 bases and J gave up 6 bases; unmatched junction bases: 8. The germline CDR1 and CDR2 sequences are SGHNT and YENEEA. The CDR3 spans 16 residues. The CDR3 DNA follows: TGTGCCAGCAGCTCCGCTAGCGGGGGTTCGTCCGGGGAGCTGTTTTTT. It is translated as CASSSASGGSSGELFF.

J is TRBJ2-7 and V is TRBV19; TRBD2 agrees at 7 bases. This CDR3 has 13 residues. Germline V CDR1 and CDR2: LNHDA, SQIVND (reference sequence). Trimming removed 8 bases from V and 3 bases from J; junction bases left unmatched: 7. The CDR3 is CASGRGSGYEQYF. The CDR3 bases are TGTGCCAGTGGGAGGGGTTCGGGCTACGAGCAGTACTTC.

This clonotype has more than one count but fewer than ten. CDR3 sequence: CASSQQDREVDTQYF. The CDR3 coding sequence is TGTGCCAGCAGCCAACAGGACAGGGAGGTAGATACGCAGTATTTT. This chain uses TRBV4-2 with TRBJ2-3; 8 bases line up with TRBD1. Germline lookup yields CDR1 LGHNA and CDR2 YNFKEQ. The CDR3 runs to 15 residues. V lost 2 bases, J lost 5 bases, and 6 bases stayed unmatched.

The chain employs TRBV19 and TRBJ2-1, with TRBD2 matching 8 bases. Trimming removed 3 bases from V and 5 bases from J; junction bases left unmatched: 6. This CDR3 has 15 residues. CDR1 and CDR2 from the germline V gene are LNHDA and SQIVND (reference sequence). CDR3 sequence: CASSISSGVHNEQFF. In nucleotides, the CDR3 is TGTGCCAGTAGTATTAGTAGCGGGGTGCACAATGAGCAGTTCTTC.

The V call is TRBV7-9, the J call TRBJ2-3; D gene uncertain. This CDR3 region has 13 residues. Germline-derived CDR1 and CDR2 are SEHNR and FQNEAQ (reference sequence). Between the trimmed V and J ends, which lost 1 base and 7 bases, there was a span of 9 bases. The CDR3 DNA follows: TGTGCCAGCAGCTTAGATGTGCGGAATACGCAGTATTTT. This gives the protein CASSLDVRNTQYF. Full variable domain (rest looked up from reference TRBV7-9 and TRBJ2-3): DTGVSQNPRHKITKRGQNVTFRCDPISEHNRLYWYRQTLGQGPEFLTYFQNEAQLEKSRLLSDRFSAERPKGSFSTLEIQRTEQGDSAMYLCASSLDVRNTQYFGPGTRLTVL.

This chain connects TRBV12-3 or TRBV12-4 to TRBJ1-5, with a weak D call TRBD1 (6 bases). The CDR3 covers 12 residues. V dropped 6 bases and J dropped 11 bases, with 14 bases sitting between them. CDR3 protein: CASSRGLGTQHF. The DNA for the CDR3 is TGTGCCAGCAGCAGGGGATTAGGGACCCAGCATTTT.

V is TRBV7-9 and J is TRBJ2-7; 9 bases agree with TRBD2. The V gene end was trimmed by 3 bases and the J gene end by 4 bases; junction bases not matched to a gene: 7. The CDR3 loop spans 15 amino acids. CDR1 SEHNR and CDR2 FQNEAQ come from the germline V gene (reference sequence). The CDR3 region has the DNA TGTGCCAGCAGCTTGACGCGGGAGGGCCTATACGAGCAGTACTTC. Residues: CASSLTREGLYEQYF.

The table lists this clonotype with a few counts. The chain has TRBV6-6 and TRBJ2-3; D tentatively fits TRBD1 or TRBD2 (5 bases each). The CDR3 has 13 residues. Germline CDR1 reads MNHNY; CDR2 reads SVGAGI (reference sequence). V lost 8 bases to trimming and J lost 2 bases, with 11 bases between them. DNA for the CDR3: TGTGCCAGCTGGGGACCCGCCACAGATACGCAGTATTTT. Translation gives CASWGPATDTQYF.

There are a few counts of this clonotype. The chain uses TRBV5-6 and TRBJ2-4; D gene unclear. Germline lookup yields CDR1 SGHDT and CDR2 YYEEEE. This CDR3 has 13 amino acids. V was shortened by 0 bases and J by 4 bases, with 5 bases between the two germline ends. The CDR3 DNA reads as TGTGCCAGCAGCTTGGGGTGGAAAAACATTCAGTACTTC. This gives the protein CASSLGWKNIQYF.

The chain uses TRBV4-1 and TRBJ2-1; TRBD1 matches 10 bases. The CDR3 is 15 residues long. Germline V lookup: CDR1 MGHRA, CDR2 YSYEKL. After removal of 5 bases from V and 8 bases from J, the junction contained 9 bases not matched to a gene. CDR3 bases: TGCGCCAGCAGCACACCCGGGACAGGGGCCGATGAGCAGTTCTTC. This codes for CASSTPGTGADEQFF.

The rearrangement joins TRBV25-1 to TRBJ1-1, with D tentatively TRBD1 (6 bases). The ends were cut back, 3 bases at V and 1 base at J, with 9 bases in the middle. The CDR3 is 14 residues long. In germline, CDR1 is MGHDK, CDR2 SYGVNS. CDR3: CASSERGSNTEAFF. The CDR3 nucleotides read TGTGCCAGCAGTGAGAGGGGGTCGAACACTGAAGCTTTCTTT.